What follows are 10 T cell receptor beta chains derived from one specimen sequenced in a study of T-cell reconstitution after alpha-beta-depleted transplantation in children. Unique molecular identifiers were used to barcode this TCRbeta library. Via MiXCR, TCRdb re-called the PCR reads, giving one row per CDR3 protein. This table has about 870,000 distinct CDR3 sequences, around 17% appearing once. This material consisted of PBMCs, mostly from graft donor cells, taken 360 days after TCRalphabeta/CD19-depleted stem cell transplant. These receptors came from a male patient between 5 and 17 years old who had a stem cell transplant for acute lymphoblastic leukemia, so the T cells may come from the graft donor.

V usage is TRBV2 and J usage is TRBJ2-2; 7 bases agree with TRBD2. The germline V gene encodes CDR1 SNHLY and CDR2 FYNNEI. J gave up 3 bases and V 3 bases, and 7 bases lay outside the gene matches. The CDR3 covers 16 residues. The CDR3 DNA reads as TGTGCCAGCAGTGAGTATGTCGGACTAGACACCGGGGAGCTGTTTTTT. This encodes CASSEYVGLDTGELFF.

The rearrangement uses TRBV10-3 and TRBJ1-1; D ambiguous. Per germline, CDR1 ENHRY and CDR2 SYGVKD. This CDR3 region has 14 residues. The V gene lost 3 bases and the J gene lost 0 bases, with 8 bases spanning the gap. The CDR3 DNA follows: TGTGCCATCAGTGATTCCGGAGTGAACACTGAAGCTTTCTTT. Encoded protein: CAISDSGVNTEAFF.

V and J are TRBV7-9 and TRBJ2-1; D may match TRBD1 or TRBD2 (5 bases each). Germline CDR1 and CDR2: SEHNR and FQNEAQ (reference sequence). Trimming took 5 bases from V and 6 from J, leaving 23 bases between them. The CDR3 is 17 amino acids. The CDR3 is CASSPKLRETDSNEQFF. Written as DNA, the CDR3 is TGTGCCAGCAGCCCTAAGCTCAGGGAGACGGATAGCAATGAGCAGTTCTTC.

This clonotype was seen only a few times. The chain joins TRBV5-1 to TRBJ1-3, with D perhaps TRBD1 (5 bases). The CDR3 has 16 amino acids. CDR1 and CDR2 (germline): SGHRS, YFSETQ. V was pared by 0 bases and J by 1 base, with 11 bases between. The CDR3: CASSLEQGGSGNTIYF. The CDR3 DNA follows: TGCGCCAGCAGCTTGGAGCAGGGAGGATCTGGAAACACCATATATTTT.

This clonotype was seen a few times. V gene TRBV5-1 combines with J gene TRBJ2-7; TRBD2 might be the D (5 bases). The germline V gene has CDR1 SGHRS and CDR2 YFSETQ. Trimming removed 4 bases at V and 3 bases at J, with 14 bases between. There are 14 residues in the CDR3. Written as DNA, the CDR3 is TGCGCCAGCAGCCCGGAGGCACTTTTCTACGAGCAGTACTTC. The encoded protein is CASSPEALFYEQYF.

The rearrangement joins TRBV29-1 to TRBJ2-7; D remains unclear. Germline CDR1 and CDR2: SQVTM and ANQGSEA. The CDR3 is 12 amino acids. Trimming shortened V by 7 bases and J by 5 bases, and 15 bases separated the two germline ends. CDR3 amino acids: CSAYRVPHEQYF. The CDR3 DNA follows: TGCAGCGCATATCGGGTCCCCCACGAGCAGTACTTC.

The rearrangement uses TRBV27 and TRBJ2-2; D not certain. CDR1 and CDR2 from the germline V gene are MNHEY and SMNVEV (reference sequence). Trimming took off 6 bases at V and 0 bases at J, with 17 bases between the two ends. This CDR3 is 17 amino acids long. This chain's CDR3 is CASSFPPDHANTGELFF. In nucleotides, the CDR3 is TGTGCCAGCAGCTTTCCTCCAGACCACGCGAACACCGGGGAGCTGTTTTTT.

This clonotype was counted only a few times. The rearrangement joins TRBV5-1 to TRBJ2-3; 9 nucleotides agree with TRBD2. Germline V gene sequence: CDR1 SGHRS, CDR2 YFSETQ. With V trimmed by 4 bases and J by 2 bases, 8 bases remained unmatched. This CDR3 is built from 16 residues. The CDR3 reads CASSPRLADFTDTQYF. Here the CDR3 DNA reads TGCGCCAGCAGCCCCCGACTAGCGGACTTCACAGATACGCAGTATTTT.

This sequence joins TRBV5-1 and TRBJ2-7, with D perhaps given as TRBD1 or TRBD2 (5 bases each). The length of the CDR3 is 15 residues. Per germline, CDR1 SGHRS and CDR2 YFSETQ. Trimming stripped 0 bases from V and 1 base from J, with 11 bases between. Here the CDR3 DNA reads TGCGCCAGCAGCTTGGACGTCAGGGAGTCCTACGAGCAGTACTTC. The encoded protein is CASSLDVRESYEQYF.

This clonotype appeared a few times. This chain connects TRBV4-2 to TRBJ2-1, with 11 positions matching TRBD2. There are 15 residues in the CDR3. J gave up 12 bases and V 1 base, and 8 bases lay outside the gene matches. The germline V gene has CDR1 LGHNA and CDR2 YNFKEQ. DNA of the CDR3: TGTGCCAGCAGCCAAGTTGGGACTAGCGGTTCAGGGCAGTTCTTC. Amino acid sequence: CASSQVGTSGSGQFF.